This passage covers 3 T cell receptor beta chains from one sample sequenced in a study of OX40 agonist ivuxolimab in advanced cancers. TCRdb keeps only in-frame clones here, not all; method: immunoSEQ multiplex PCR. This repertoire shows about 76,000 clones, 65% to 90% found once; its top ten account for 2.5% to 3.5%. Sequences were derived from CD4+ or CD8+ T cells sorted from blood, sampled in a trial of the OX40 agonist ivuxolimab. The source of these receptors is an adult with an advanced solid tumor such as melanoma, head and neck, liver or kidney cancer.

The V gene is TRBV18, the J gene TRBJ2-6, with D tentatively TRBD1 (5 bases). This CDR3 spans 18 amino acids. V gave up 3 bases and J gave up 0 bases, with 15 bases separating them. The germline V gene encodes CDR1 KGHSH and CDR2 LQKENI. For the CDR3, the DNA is TGTGCCAGCTCACCGGGAATACCCAGGGCCTCTGGGGCCAACGTCCTGACTTTC. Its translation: CASSPGIPRASGANVLTF.

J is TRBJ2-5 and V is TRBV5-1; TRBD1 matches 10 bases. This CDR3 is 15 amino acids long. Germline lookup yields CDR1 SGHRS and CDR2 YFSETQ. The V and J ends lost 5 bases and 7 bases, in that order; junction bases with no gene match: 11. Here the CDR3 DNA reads TGCGCCAGCAGTATACCCGGGACAGGGGCCGGGACCCAGTACTTC. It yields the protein CASSIPGTGAGTQYF.

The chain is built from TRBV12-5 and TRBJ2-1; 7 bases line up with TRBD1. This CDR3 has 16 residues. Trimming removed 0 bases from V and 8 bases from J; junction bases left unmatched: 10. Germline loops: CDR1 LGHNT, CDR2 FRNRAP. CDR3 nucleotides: TGTGCTAGTGGTTTGGTATCTGTGAGAAGGGGGCATGAGCAGTTCTTC. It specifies CASGLVSVRRGHEQFF.